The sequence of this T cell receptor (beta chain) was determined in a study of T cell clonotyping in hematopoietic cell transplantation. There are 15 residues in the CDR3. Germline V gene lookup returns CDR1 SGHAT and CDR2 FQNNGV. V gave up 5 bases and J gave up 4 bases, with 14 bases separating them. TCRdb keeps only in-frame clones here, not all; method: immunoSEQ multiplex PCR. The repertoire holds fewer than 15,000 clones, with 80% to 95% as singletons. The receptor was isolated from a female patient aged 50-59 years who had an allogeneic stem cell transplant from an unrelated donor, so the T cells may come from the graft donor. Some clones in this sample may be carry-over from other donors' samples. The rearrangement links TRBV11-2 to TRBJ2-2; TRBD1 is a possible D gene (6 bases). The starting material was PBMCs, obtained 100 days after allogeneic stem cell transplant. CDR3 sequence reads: CASSLQGKATGELFF. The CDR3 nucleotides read TGTGCCAGCAGCCTACAGGGCAAGGCCACCGGGGAGCTGTTTTTT. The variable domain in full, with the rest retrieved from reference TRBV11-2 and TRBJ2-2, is EAGVAQSPRYKIIEKRQSVAFWCNPISGHATLYWYQQILGQGPKLLIQFQNNGVVDDSQLPKDRFSAERLKGVDSTLKIQPAKLEDSAVYLCASSLQGKATGELFFGEGSRLTVL.